The rows below give T cell receptor beta chains drawn from one sample of a study of cytomegalovirus exposure and HLA in healthy donors. TCRdb's copy holds only in-frame clones and misses some; the assay was immunoSEQ multiplex PCR. This sample's clone table lists 130,000 or so clones. The sequencing input was PBMCs. The receptor source for this set is a woman between 40 and 55 years old in good health and CMV-seronegative. The CDR3 runs from the conserved cysteine through the conserved F or W. The D gene is left open where the match is weak.

TRBJ2-5,NA,TRBV7-7,CASSLIPGEETQYF,TGTGCTAGCAGCCTGATCCCCGGGGAGGAGACCCAGTACTTC
TRBJ1-1,NA,TRBV6-5,CASSYLTRGTEAFF,TGTGCCAGCAGTTACTTAACTCGGGGCACTGAAGCTTTCTTT
TRBJ2-1,TRBD2,TRBV11-3,CASSLASGGNEQFF,TGTGCCAGCAGCTTAGCTAGCGGGGGCAATGAGCAGTTCTTC
TRBJ1-2,NA,TRBV4-2,CASRTQGNDYGYTF,TGTGCCAGCAGAACTCAGGGGAACGACTATGGCTACACCTTC
TRBJ1-3,NA,TRBV12-1,CASTGTGSSGNTIYF,TGTGCCAGCACGGGGACAGGGAGCTCTGGAAACACCATATATTTT
TRBJ1-2,TRBD1,TRBV6-6,CASSYSNAGGLGYTF,TGTGCCAGCAGTTACTCGAATGCAGGGGGCTTAGGCTACACCTTC
TRBJ1-1,NA,TRBV5-8,CASSSWRGLNTEAFF,TGTGCCAGCAGCTCATGGAGAGGCTTGAACACTGAAGCTTTCTTT
TRBJ2-3,NA,TRBV5-1,CASSPFGGDRLKRDTQYF,TGCGCCAGCAGCCCGTTTGGAGGGGACAGACTTAAACGAGATACGCAGTATTTT
TRBJ1-2,NA,TRBV5-1,CASSLVSPENGGYTF,TGCGCCAGCAGCTTGGTGTCGCCTGAGAATGGTGGCTACACCTTC
TRBJ1-4,NA,TRBV7-9,CASSLNRGTNEKLFF,TGTGCCAGCAGCTTAAATCGCGGGACTAATGAAAAACTGTTTTTT
TRBJ1-6,NA,TRBV9,CASSGRTLSSPLHF,TGTGCCAGCAGCGGACGGACATTGAGCTCACCCCTCCACTTT